This section outlines one TCR beta chain sequence together with its context. This sample was included in a study of T cell responses to AZD1222 COVID-19 vaccine. Study at large: Second-dose recipients at about 4 or about 12 weeks were treated as one pooled group.

Trimming took 0 bases from V and 5 from J; bases not matched to a gene: 5. CDR1 SGHDT and CDR2 YYEEEE come from the germline V gene. The CDR3 length is 16 residues. The assay was immunoSEQ multiplex PCR, and TCRdb's table has in-frame clones only and misses some. The table has roughly 180,000 clones, almost 95% seen once. This chain connects TRBV5-6 to TRBJ2-1, with TRBD1 identical over 10 bases. The TCR sequence derives from an adult in good health. The material sequenced was peripheral blood, taken on day 0 of AZD1222 vaccination. The CDR3, as DNA: TGTGCCAGCAGCTTGGCCGGGACAGGGGTCAACAATGAGCAGTTCTTC. It codes for CASSLAGTGVNNEQFF.